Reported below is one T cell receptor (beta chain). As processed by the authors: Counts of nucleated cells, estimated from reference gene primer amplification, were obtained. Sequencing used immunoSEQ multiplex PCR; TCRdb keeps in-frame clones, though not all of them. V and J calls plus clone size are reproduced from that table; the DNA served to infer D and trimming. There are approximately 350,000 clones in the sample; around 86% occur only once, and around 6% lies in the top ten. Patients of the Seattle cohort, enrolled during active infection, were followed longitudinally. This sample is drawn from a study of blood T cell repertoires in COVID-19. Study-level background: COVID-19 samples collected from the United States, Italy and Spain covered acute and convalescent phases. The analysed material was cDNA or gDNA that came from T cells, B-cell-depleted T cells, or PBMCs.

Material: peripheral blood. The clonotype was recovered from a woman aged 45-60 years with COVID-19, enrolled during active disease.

CDR3 residues: CASSPPAGTSGWAYNEQFF. CDR3 nucleotide sequence: TGTGCCAGCAGTCCTCCTGCCGGGACTAGCGGTTGGGCCTACAATGAGCAGTTCTTC. The genes are TRBV14 and TRBJ2-1; 11 bases fit TRBD2. The germline gives CDR1 SGHDN, CDR2 FVKESK. The CDR3 is 19 residues long. Unmatched junction bases numbered 15, after V lost 6 bases and J lost 2 bases.